One sample yielded the 25 T cell receptor beta chains listed below, sequenced in a study of identifying expanded T cells in peripheral blood. Sequencing was performed with immunoSEQ multiplex PCR; in TCRdb, only in-frame clones are kept and a portion is missing. The sample yields about 80,000 clones, more than 70% seen once. Sequenced material: blood. Receptors originate from a person aged 18 to 75 in good health.

The CDR3: CASSLEGGLSEQYF. The CDR3 nucleotides read TGTGCCAGCAGCTTAGAGGGGGGACTGAGCGAGCAGTACTTC. V usage is TRBV7-9 and J usage is TRBJ2-7, with D perhaps matching TRBD1 or TRBD2 (6 bases each). The CDR3 covers 14 residues. The V end was cut by 1 base, the J end by 6 bases, with 13 bases between. Germline CDR1 is SEHNR and CDR2 is FQNEAQ (reference sequence).

DNA of the CDR3: TGTGCCAGCAGGGCGAACCGGGACAGAGAATGGGAGACCCAGTACTTC. Encoded protein: CASRANRDREWETQYF. The chain is built from TRBV5-4 and TRBJ2-5; 7 bases line up with TRBD1. The CDR3 length is 16 residues. Germline CDR1 is SGHNT and CDR2 is YYREEE (reference sequence). The V and J ends lost 5 bases and 5 bases, in that order; junction bases with no gene match: 15.

This clone appeared once. The V and J genes are TRBV5-1 and TRBJ1-6; 10 positions match TRBD1. The V gene's germline CDR1 is SGHRS and CDR2 YFSETQ. Trimming took 5 bases from V and 10 from J; bases not matched to a gene: 12. There are 16 residues in the CDR3. CDR3 sequence (DNA): TGCGCCAGCAGTCGCGGGACAGGGGCTTCCCAGTCACCCCTCCACTTT. Translation gives CASSRGTGASQSPLHF.

The chain joins TRBV6-1 to TRBJ1-2; D gene uncertain. The CDR3 runs 12 residues. Germline CDR1 reads MNHNS; CDR2 reads SASEGT. Trimming pared 6 bases from V and 4 bases from J, leaving 9 bases between. CDR3 sequence: CASRLQAYGYTF. The CDR3, as DNA: TGTGCCAGCAGACTCCAGGCCTATGGCTACACCTTC.

This chain connects TRBV19 to TRBJ2-5; D is possibly TRBD2 (5 bases). Germline V gene lookup returns CDR1 LNHDA and CDR2 SQIVND (reference sequence). This CDR3 is built from 15 residues. Trimming took off 1 base at V and 5 bases at J, with 14 bases between the two ends. CDR3 DNA sequence: TGTGCCAGTAGTATAGCTGGGAGATCTCGGGAGACCCAGTACTTC. This encodes CASSIAGRSRETQYF.

This chain connects TRBV6-5 to TRBJ1-3; D remains unclear. Germline-derived CDR1 and CDR2 are MNHEY and SVGAGI. This CDR3 comprises 12 residues. DNA of the CDR3: TGTGTAATCTCAAATACTGGAAACACCATATATTTT. Translation gives CVISNTGNTIYF.

CDR3 nucleotide sequence: TGTGCCAGCTCCATCCAGGCGGGGGCAGGGGGCTTCGAGCAGTACTTC. It encodes CASSIQAGAGGFEQYF. V is TRBV18 and J is TRBJ2-7; tentative D call: TRBD1 (8 bases). This CDR3 is 16 amino acids long. The germline CDR1 and CDR2 sequences are KGHSH and LQKENI. Trimming pared 6 bases from V and 6 bases from J, leaving 24 bases between.

V is TRBV27 and J is TRBJ2-3; D call uncertain. The V gene's germline CDR1 is MNHEY and CDR2 SMNVEV (reference sequence). CDR3 length: 11 amino acids. V was pared by 8 bases and J by 0 bases, with 3 bases between. The CDR3 is CASASTDTQYF. The CDR3 DNA follows: TGTGCCAGCGCTAGCACAGATACGCAGTATTTT.

V gene TRBV5-1 combines with J gene TRBJ1-5, with D perhaps matching TRBD1 (5 bases). The V gene lost 0 bases and the J gene lost 1 base, with 8 bases spanning the gap. The germline V gene encodes CDR1 SGHRS and CDR2 YFSETQ. CDR3 length: 15 amino acids. CDR3 DNA: TGCGCCAGCAGCTTGGTGGGGGGGAGCAATCAGCCCCAGCATTTT. It yields the protein CASSLVGGSNQPQHF.

This clone was counted only a few times. The chain couples TRBV18 to TRBJ2-5; TRBD2 might be the D (6 bases). Between the trimmed V and J ends, which lost 6 bases and 9 bases, there was a span of 26 bases. The length of the CDR3 is 16 residues. CDR1 and CDR2 from the germline V gene are KGHSH and LQKENI. The CDR3 spells CASSPPERDSKVAQYF. In nucleotides, the CDR3 is TGTGCCAGCTCCCCGCCTGAGAGGGACTCGAAGGTTGCCCAGTACTTC.

V gene TRBV2 combines with J gene TRBJ2-7; D is uncertain. The length of the CDR3 is 15 residues. Trimming pared 1 base from V and 4 bases from J, leaving 14 bases between. Germline assignment: CDR1 SNHLY and CDR2 FYNNEI. The CDR3 DNA reads TGTGCCAGCAGTGAAGGGCCGCCGATCGTATACGAGCAGTACTTC. Translating gives CASSEGPPIVYEQYF.

J is TRBJ2-1 and V is TRBV18, with a tentative D call TRBD1 (5 bases). CDR1 and CDR2 from the germline V gene are KGHSH and LQKENI. This CDR3 is 13 amino acids long. V dropped 3 bases and J dropped 7 bases, with 10 bases sitting between them. The CDR3 here is CASSPIKGNEQFF. The CDR3 DNA reads as TGTGCCAGCTCACCGATTAAGGGGAATGAGCAGTTCTTC. The whole variable domain, remainder taken from reference TRBV18 and TRBJ2-1, is NAGVMQNPRHLVRRRGQEARLRCSPMKGHSHVYWYRQLPEEGLKFMVYLQKENIIDESGMPKERFSAEFPKEGPSILRIQQVVRGDSAAYFCASSPIKGNEQFFGPGTRLTVL.

The V gene is TRBV29-1, the J gene TRBJ1-2; TRBD1 might be the D (6 bases). The germline gives CDR1 SQVTM, CDR2 ANQGSEA. Trimming removed 4 bases at V and 7 bases at J, with 22 bases between. This CDR3 region has 15 residues. CDR3 residues: CSVGQLTQGIGGYTF. CDR3 nucleotides: TGCAGCGTTGGGCAATTAACCCAGGGGATAGGTGGCTACACCTTC.

This clone showed up just once. The V and J genes are TRBV6-5 and TRBJ2-1; TRBD1 is a possible D gene (6 bases). Germline CDR1 MNHEY, CDR2 SVGAGI. The V end was cut by 6 bases, the J end by 2 bases, with 8 bases between. The CDR3 extends over 13 amino acids. Here the CDR3 reads CASSWGPYNEQFF. CDR3 nucleotides: TGTGCCAGCAGCTGGGGGCCCTACAATGAGCAGTTCTTC.

The chain joins TRBV6-6 to TRBJ1-2; D is uncertain. The V gene lost 0 bases and the J gene lost 2 bases, with 7 bases spanning the gap. The length of the CDR3 is 14 residues. Germline V CDR1 and CDR2: MNHNY, SVGAGI (reference sequence). The CDR3 bases are TGTGCCAGCAGTTACTCGAGCGGAAACTATGGCTACACCTTC. The encoded protein is CASSYSSGNYGYTF.

This clone was seen a few times. The rearrangement uses TRBV19 and TRBJ1-5, with TRBD1 matching over 8 bases. CDR1 is LNHDA, CDR2 SQIVND, per germline (reference sequence). The CDR3 has 14 residues. Unmatched junction bases numbered 7, after V lost 6 bases and J lost 6 bases. The CDR3 is CASSQGARFQPQHF. The CDR3, as DNA: TGTGCCAGTAGCCAGGGGGCTAGATTTCAGCCCCAGCATTTT. The full variable domain, completed using reference TRBV19 and TRBJ1-5, is DGGITQSPKYLFRKEGQNVTLSCEQNLNHDAMYWYRQDPGQGLRLIYYSQIVNDFQKGDIAEGYSVSREKKESFPLTVTSAQKNPTAFYLCASSQGARFQPQHFGDGTRLSIL.

The V gene is TRBV5-1, the J gene TRBJ1-1; D unresolved. Germline V gene data show CDR1 as SGHRS and CDR2 as YFSETQ. V was trimmed by 0 bases and J by 2 bases, leaving 8 bases between them. The CDR3 is 14 residues long. The CDR3 DNA reads as TGCGCCAGCAGCTTGGACCTTGGCAACACTGAAGCTTTCTTT. Translation gives CASSLDLGNTEAFF.

This clone was seen just once. The chain uses TRBV4-3 and TRBJ2-2; D is ambiguous. The germline V and J ends were trimmed by 1 base and 0 bases, with 9 bases remaining between them. This CDR3 has 16 residues. The V gene's germline CDR1 is LGHNA and CDR2 YSLEER. The CDR3 reads CASSQATNTNTGELFF. The CDR3 DNA reads as TGCGCCAGCAGCCAAGCAACGAATACGAACACCGGGGAGCTGTTTTTT.

The chain employs TRBV9 and TRBJ2-1; D might be TRBD1 (6 bases). Trimming stripped 3 bases from V and 0 bases from J, with 13 bases between. Per the germline V gene, CDR1 is SGDLS and CDR2 is YYNGEE. This CDR3 contains 16 residues. The CDR3 region has the DNA TGTGCCAGCAGCGGGGGGCCGGGCCCCTCCTACAATGAGCAGTTCTTC. Protein product: CASSGGPGPSYNEQFF.

This chain connects TRBV7-2 to TRBJ1-2; 8 bases fit TRBD1. The CDR3 consists of 15 residues. V lost 2 bases to trimming and J lost 6 bases; unmatched junction nucleotides: 8. Germline values: CDR1 SGHTA, CDR2 FQGNSA. DNA for the CDR3: TGTGCCAGCAGCTTATACAGGGGGAGAATGGATGGCTACACCTTC. It codes for CASSLYRGRMDGYTF. Full variable domain (rest looked up from reference TRBV7-2 and TRBJ1-2): GAGVSQSPSNKVTEKGKDVELRCDPISGHTALYWYRQSLGQGLEFLIYFQGNSAPDKSGLPSDRFSAERTGGSVSTLTIQRTQQEDSAVYLCASSLYRGRMDGYTFGSGTRLTVV.

The rearrangement links TRBV27 to TRBJ1-4; weak D call: TRBD1 (5 bases). V lost 4 bases and J 8 bases, leaving 8 bases between the germline ends. CDR3 length equals 12 residues. In germline, CDR1 is MNHEY, CDR2 SMNVEV (reference sequence). CDR3: CASSSGAEKLFF. As DNA, the CDR3 is TGTGCCAGCAGTTCCGGGGCGGAAAAACTGTTTTTT.

This chain joins TRBV30 and TRBJ1-1; D possibly corresponds to TRBD1 (6 bases). The CDR3 runs 15 residues. V gave up 0 bases and J gave up 5 bases, with 16 bases separating them. The germline gives CDR1 GTSNPN, CDR2 SVGIG (reference sequence). The CDR3 nucleotides read TGTGCCTGGAGTGTATTGAGGGTAGGGGGGACTGAAGCTTTCTTT. Residues: CAWSVLRVGGTEAFF.

This rearrangement joins TRBV6-6 to TRBJ2-7; TRBD1 might be the D (7 bases). Germline lookup yields CDR1 MNHNY and CDR2 SVGAGI (reference sequence). The CDR3 contains 16 residues. The V end was cut by 5 bases, the J end by 7 bases, with 24 bases between. The CDR3 DNA follows: TGTGCCAGCAGTCCCTACGACAGGGACTGGACGGGGGAGCAGTACTTC. Encoded protein: CASSPYDRDWTGEQYF.

The sample holds one count of this clone. This chain joins TRBV5-4 and TRBJ2-7; TRBD1 might be the D (7 bases). This CDR3 region has 14 residues. V shed 2 bases and J shed 4 bases, with 13 bases lying between them. CDR1 is SGHNT and CDR2 is YYREEE in the germline V gene (reference sequence). CDR3 nucleotides: TGTGCCAGCAGCTTTGCGGAGGGGGCGTACGAGCAGTACTTC. This codes for CASSFAEGAYEQYF.

This chain uses TRBV19 with TRBJ2-1; perhaps TRBD2 as D (5 bases). Germline lookup yields CDR1 LNHDA and CDR2 SQIVND (reference sequence). Trimming shortened V by 6 bases and J by 0 bases, and 12 bases separated the two germline ends. This CDR3 is built from 15 residues. In nucleotides, the CDR3 is TGTGCCAGTAGAAACCCCGGACTCTCCTACAATGAGCAGTTCTTC. Translated: CASRNPGLSYNEQFF. Complete variable domain (other parts from reference TRBV19 and TRBJ2-1): DGGITQSPKYLFRKEGQNVTLSCEQNLNHDAMYWYRQDPGQGLRLIYYSQIVNDFQKGDIAEGYSVSREKKESFPLTVTSAQKNPTAFYLCASRNPGLSYNEQFFGPGTRLTVL.